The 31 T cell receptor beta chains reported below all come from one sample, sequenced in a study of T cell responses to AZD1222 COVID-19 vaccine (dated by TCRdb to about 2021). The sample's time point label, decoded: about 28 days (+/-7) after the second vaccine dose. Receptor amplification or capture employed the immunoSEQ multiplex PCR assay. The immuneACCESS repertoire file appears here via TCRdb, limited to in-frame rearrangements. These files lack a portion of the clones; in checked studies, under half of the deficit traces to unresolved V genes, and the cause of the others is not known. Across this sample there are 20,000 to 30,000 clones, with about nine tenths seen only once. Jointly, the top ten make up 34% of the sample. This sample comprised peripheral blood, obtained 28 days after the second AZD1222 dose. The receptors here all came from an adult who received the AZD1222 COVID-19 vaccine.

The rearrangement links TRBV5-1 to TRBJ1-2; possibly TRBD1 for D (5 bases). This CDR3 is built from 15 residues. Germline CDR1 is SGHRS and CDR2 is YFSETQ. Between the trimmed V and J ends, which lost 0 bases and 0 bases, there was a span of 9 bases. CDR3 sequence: CASSLEWGSNYGYTF. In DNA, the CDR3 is TGCGCCAGCAGCTTGGAGTGGGGGTCTAACTATGGCTACACCTTC.

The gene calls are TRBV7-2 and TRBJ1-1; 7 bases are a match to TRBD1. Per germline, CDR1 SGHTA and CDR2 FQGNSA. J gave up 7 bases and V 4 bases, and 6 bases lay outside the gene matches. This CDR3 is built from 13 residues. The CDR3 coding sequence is TGTGCCAGCAGCTACGGGACAGTCCTTGAAGCTTTCTTT. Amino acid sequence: CASSYGTVLEAFF. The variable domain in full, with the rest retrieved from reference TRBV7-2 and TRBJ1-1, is GAGVSQSPSNKVTEKGKDVELRCDPISGHTALYWYRQSLGQGLEFLIYFQGNSAPDKSGLPSDRFSAERTGGSVSTLTIQRTQQEDSAVYLCASSYGTVLEAFFGQGTRLTVV.

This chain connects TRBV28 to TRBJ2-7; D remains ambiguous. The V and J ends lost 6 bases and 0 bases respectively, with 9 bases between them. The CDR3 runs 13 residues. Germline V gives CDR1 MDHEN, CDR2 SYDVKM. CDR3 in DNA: TGTGCCAGCAGGGTGCCGAGCTCCTACGAGCAGTACTTC. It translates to CASRVPSSYEQYF.

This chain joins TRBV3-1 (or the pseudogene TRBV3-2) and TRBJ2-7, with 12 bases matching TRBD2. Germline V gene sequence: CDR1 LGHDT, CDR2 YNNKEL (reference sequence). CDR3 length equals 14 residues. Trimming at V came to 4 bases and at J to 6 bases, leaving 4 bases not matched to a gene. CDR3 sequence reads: CASSPTSGSFEQYF. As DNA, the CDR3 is TGTGCCAGCAGCCCGACTAGCGGGAGTTTCGAGCAGTACTTC.

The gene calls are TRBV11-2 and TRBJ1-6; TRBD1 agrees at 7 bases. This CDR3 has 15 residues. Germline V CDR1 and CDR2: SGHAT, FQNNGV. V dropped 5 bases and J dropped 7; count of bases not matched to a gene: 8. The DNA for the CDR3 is TGTGCCAGCAGCCTCGAGACAGGGCGAAATTCACCCCTCCACTTT. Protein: CASSLETGRNSPLHF.

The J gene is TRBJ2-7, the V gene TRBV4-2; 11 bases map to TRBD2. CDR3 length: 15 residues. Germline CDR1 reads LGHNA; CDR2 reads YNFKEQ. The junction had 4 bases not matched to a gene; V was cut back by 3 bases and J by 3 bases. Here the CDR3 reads CASSQRTSGFYEQYF. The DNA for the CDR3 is TGTGCCAGCAGCCAGCGGACTAGCGGGTTCTACGAGCAGTACTTC.

CDR3: CASREQDQPQHF. The CDR3 coding sequence is TGTGCCAGCAGGGAACAGGATCAGCCCCAGCATTTT. The chain uses TRBV28 and TRBJ1-5; maybe TRBD1 (5 bases). V shed 6 bases and J shed 5 bases, with 8 bases lying between them. Per germline, CDR1 MDHEN and CDR2 SYDVKM. The CDR3 is 12 amino acids.

In nucleotides, the CDR3 is TGTGCCAGCTCACCGAGGGCATCGGGGAGAACTAATGAAAAACTGTTTTTT. It encodes CASSPRASGRTNEKLFF. This chain connects TRBV18 to TRBJ1-4; D is ambiguous. The germline V gene has CDR1 KGHSH and CDR2 LQKENI. Trimming took off 3 bases at V and 1 base at J, with 15 bases between the two ends. The CDR3 totals 17 residues.

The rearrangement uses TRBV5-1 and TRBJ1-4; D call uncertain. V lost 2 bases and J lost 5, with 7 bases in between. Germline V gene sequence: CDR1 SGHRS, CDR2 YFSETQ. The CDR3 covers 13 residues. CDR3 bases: TGCGCCAGCAGCTTATGGTACAATGAAAAACTGTTTTTT. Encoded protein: CASSLWYNEKLFF.

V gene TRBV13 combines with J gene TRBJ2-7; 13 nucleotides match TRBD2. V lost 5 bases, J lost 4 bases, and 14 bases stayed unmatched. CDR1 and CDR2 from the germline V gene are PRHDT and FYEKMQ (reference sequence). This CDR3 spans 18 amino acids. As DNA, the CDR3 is TGTGCCAGCAGCAAAAATACCGGGACTAGCGGGATAAGTTACGAGCAGTACTTC. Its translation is CASSKNTGTSGISYEQYF.

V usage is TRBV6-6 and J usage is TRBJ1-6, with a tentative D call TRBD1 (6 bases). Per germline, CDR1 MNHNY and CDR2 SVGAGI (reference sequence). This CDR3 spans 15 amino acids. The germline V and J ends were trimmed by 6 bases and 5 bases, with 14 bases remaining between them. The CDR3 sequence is CASSRPGAHNSPLHF. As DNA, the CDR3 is TGTGCCAGCAGCAGGCCAGGGGCCCATAATTCACCCCTCCACTTT.

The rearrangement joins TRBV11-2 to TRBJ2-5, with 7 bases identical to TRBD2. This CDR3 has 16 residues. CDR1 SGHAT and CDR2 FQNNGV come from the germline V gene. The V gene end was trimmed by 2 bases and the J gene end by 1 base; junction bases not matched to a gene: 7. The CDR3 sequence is CASSLKTSSFQETQYF. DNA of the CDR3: TGTGCCAGCAGCTTAAAGACTAGCTCATTCCAAGAGACCCAGTACTTC.

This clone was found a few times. The CDR3: CASSPTGLFSGANVLTF. CDR3 DNA sequence: TGCGCCAGCAGCCCTACAGGGTTGTTTTCTGGGGCCAACGTCCTGACTTTC. The gene calls are TRBV4-3 and TRBJ2-6; the D gene is possibly TRBD1 (6 bases). Germline values: CDR1 LGHNA, CDR2 YSLEER. Trimming pared 4 bases from V and 1 base from J, leaving 14 bases between. The CDR3 totals 17 residues.

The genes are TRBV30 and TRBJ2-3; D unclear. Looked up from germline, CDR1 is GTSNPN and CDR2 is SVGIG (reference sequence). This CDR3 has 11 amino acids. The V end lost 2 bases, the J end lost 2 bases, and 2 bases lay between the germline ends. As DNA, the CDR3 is TGTGCCTGGAGTCTCACAGATACGCAGTATTTT. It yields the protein CAWSLTDTQYF. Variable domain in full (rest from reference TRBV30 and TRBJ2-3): SQTIHQWPATLVQPVGSPLSLECTVEGTSNPNLYWYRQAAGRGLQLLFYSVGIGQISSEVPQNLSASRPQDRQFILSSKKLLLSDSGFYLCAWSLTDTQYFGPGTRLTVL.

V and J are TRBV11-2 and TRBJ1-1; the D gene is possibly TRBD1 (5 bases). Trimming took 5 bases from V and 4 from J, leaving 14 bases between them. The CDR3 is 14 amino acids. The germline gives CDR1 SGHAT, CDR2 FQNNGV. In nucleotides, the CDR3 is TGTGCCAGCAGCCCACGGCAGGGTTTCACTGAAGCTTTCTTT. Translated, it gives CASSPRQGFTEAFF.

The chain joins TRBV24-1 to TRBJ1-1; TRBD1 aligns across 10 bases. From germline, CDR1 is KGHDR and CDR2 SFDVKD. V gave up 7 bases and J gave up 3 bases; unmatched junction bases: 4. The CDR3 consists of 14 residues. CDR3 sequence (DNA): TGTGCCACCAGGGGACAGGGGCCCGACACTGAAGCTTTCTTT. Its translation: CATRGQGPDTEAFF.

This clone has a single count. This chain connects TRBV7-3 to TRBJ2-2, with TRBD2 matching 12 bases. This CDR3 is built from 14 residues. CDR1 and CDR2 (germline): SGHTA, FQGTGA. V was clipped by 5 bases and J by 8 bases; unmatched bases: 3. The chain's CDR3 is CASSPGLAGGELFF. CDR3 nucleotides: TGTGCCAGCAGCCCCGGACTAGCGGGAGGGGAGCTGTTTTTT. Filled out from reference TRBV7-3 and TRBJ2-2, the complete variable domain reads GAGVSQTPSNKVTEKGKYVELRCDPISGHTALYWYRQSLGQGPEFLIYFQGTGAADDSGLPNDRFFAVRPEGSVSTLKIQRTERGDSAVYLCASSPGLAGGELFFGEGSRLTVL.

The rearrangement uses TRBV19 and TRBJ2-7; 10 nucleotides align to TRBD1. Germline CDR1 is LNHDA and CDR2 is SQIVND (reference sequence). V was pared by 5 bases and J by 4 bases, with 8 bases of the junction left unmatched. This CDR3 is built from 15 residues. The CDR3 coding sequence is TGTGCCAGTAGTTCCCGCCGGGACAGGGGATACGAGCAGTACTTC. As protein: CASSSRRDRGYEQYF.

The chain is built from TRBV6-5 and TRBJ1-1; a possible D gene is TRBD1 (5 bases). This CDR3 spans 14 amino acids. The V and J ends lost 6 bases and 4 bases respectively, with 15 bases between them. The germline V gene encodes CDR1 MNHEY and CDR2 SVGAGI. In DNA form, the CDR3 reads TGTGCCAGCAGGAAGGGCAGGGAAACCACTGAAGCTTTCTTT. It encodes CASRKGRETTEAFF.

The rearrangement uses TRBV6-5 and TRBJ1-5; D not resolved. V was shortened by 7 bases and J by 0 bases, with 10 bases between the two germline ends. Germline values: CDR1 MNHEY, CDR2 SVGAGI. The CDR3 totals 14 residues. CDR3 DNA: TGTGCCAGCAAACTGTCGTATAGCAATCAGCCCCAGCATTTT. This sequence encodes CASKLSYSNQPQHF.

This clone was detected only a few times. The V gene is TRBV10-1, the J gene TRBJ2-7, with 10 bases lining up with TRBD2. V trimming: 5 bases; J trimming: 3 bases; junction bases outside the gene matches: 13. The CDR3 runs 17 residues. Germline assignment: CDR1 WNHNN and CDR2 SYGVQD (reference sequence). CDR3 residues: CASSIKTPGLADYEQYF. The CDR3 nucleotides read TGCGCCAGCAGTATAAAAACCCCCGGACTAGCGGACTACGAGCAGTACTTC.

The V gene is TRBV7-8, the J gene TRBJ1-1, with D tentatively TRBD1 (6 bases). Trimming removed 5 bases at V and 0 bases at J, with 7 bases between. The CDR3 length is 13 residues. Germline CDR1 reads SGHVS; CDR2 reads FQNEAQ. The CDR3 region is CASSRGMNTEAFF. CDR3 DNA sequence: TGTGCCAGCAGCAGGGGGATGAACACTGAAGCTTTCTTT.

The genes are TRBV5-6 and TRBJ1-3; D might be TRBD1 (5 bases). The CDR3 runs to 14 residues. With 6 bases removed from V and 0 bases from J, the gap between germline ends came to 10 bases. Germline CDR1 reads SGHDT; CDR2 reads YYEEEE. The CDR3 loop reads CASTQQVSGNTIYF. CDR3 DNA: TGTGCCAGCACCCAACAGGTCTCTGGAAACACCATATATTTT. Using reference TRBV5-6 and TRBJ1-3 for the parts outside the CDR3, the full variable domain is DAGVTQSPTHLIKTRGQQVTLRCSPKSGHDTVSWYQQALGQGPQFIFQYYEEEERQRGNFPDRFSGHQFPNYSSELNVNALLLGDSALYLCASTQQVSGNTIYFGEGSWLTVV.

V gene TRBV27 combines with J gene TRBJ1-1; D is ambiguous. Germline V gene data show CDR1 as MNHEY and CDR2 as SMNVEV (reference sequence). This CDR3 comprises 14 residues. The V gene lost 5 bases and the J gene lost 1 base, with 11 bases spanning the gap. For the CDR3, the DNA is TGTGCCAGCAGTCCCCGTTTTTCGAACACTGAAGCTTTCTTT. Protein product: CASSPRFSNTEAFF.

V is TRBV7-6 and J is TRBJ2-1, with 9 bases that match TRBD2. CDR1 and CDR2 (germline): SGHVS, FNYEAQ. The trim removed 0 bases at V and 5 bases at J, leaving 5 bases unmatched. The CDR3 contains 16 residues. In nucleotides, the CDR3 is TGTGCCAGCAGCTTAGCTAGCGGGAGTGCCCACAATGAGCAGTTCTTC. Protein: CASSLASGSAHNEQFF.

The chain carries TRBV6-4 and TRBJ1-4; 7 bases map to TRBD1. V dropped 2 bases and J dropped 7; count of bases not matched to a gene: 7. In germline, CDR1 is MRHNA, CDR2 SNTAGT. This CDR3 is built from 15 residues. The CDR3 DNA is TGTGCCAGCAGTGACCCGGGACAGCCGGGTGAAAAACTGTTTTTT. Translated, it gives CASSDPGQPGEKLFF.

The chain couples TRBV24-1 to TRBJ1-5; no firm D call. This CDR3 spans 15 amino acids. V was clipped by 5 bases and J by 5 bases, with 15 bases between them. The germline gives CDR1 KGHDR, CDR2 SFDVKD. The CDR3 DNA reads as TGTGCCACCAGTGGGGCGGGTCAAGGCGATCAGCCCCAGCATTTT. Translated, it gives CATSGAGQGDQPQHF.

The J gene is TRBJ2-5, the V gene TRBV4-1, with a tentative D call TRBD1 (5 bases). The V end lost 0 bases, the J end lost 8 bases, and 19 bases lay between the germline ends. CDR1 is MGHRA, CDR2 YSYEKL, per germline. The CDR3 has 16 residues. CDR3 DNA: TGCGCCAGCAGCCAAGAAGTGGCTGGGGTTGGGGCAACCCAGTACTTC. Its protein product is CASSQEVAGVGATQYF.

This CDR3 reads CSVYLGLAYYNEQFF. In nucleotides, the CDR3 is TGCAGCGTTTATCTAGGACTAGCGTATTACAATGAGCAGTTCTTC. The chain employs TRBV29-1 and TRBJ2-1; TRBD2 agrees at 9 bases. This CDR3 is built from 15 residues. The germline CDR1 and CDR2 sequences are SQVTM and ANQGSEA. V shed 5 bases, J shed 4 bases, and the junction held 9 bases outside the gene matches.

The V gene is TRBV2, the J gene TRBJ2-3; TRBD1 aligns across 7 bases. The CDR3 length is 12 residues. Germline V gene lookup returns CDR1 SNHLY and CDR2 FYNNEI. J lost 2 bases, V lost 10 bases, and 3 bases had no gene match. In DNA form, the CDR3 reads TGTGCCATGACAGGGACCACAGATACGCAGTATTTT. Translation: CAMTGTTDTQYF.

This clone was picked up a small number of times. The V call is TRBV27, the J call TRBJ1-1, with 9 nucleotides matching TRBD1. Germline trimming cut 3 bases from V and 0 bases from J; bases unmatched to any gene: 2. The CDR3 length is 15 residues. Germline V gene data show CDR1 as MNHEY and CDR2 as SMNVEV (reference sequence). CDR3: CASSFGTGMNTEAFF. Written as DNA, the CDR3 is TGTGCCAGCAGTTTTGGGACAGGGATGAACACTGAAGCTTTCTTT.